A single sample is the source of the 32 T cell receptor beta chains below, sequenced in a study of shared T cell receptors in the human thymus. Using immunoSEQ multiplex PCR, the repertoire was profiled, and TCRdb retains in-frame clones only, with some absent. The table has just under 550,000 clones, around 82% seen once. The same sample was also used in a study of human thymus T cells.

The sequencing sample was made of thymocytes. These receptors came from a boy in the first two years of life with a congenital heart defect.

The chain combines TRBV11-2 with TRBJ2-7; D perhaps matches TRBD2 (5 bases). Germline loops: CDR1 SGHAT, CDR2 FQNNGV. The CDR3 runs to 12 residues. V lost 5 bases and J lost 4, with 9 bases in between. CDR3: CASSADSYEQYF. In DNA, the CDR3 is TGTGCCAGCAGCGCGGACTCATACGAGCAGTACTTC.

The rearrangement links TRBV7-2 to TRBJ1-4, with no clear D. Per germline, CDR1 SGHTA and CDR2 FQGNSA. This CDR3 spans 13 amino acids. Deletions cut 1 base from V and 8 bases from J, with 8 bases between. The CDR3 loop is CASSLGNSEKLFF. The CDR3, as DNA: TGTGCCAGCAGCTTAGGGAATAGCGAAAAACTGTTTTTT.

The chain links TRBV10-1 to TRBJ2-7; D gene uncertain. Deletions cut 6 bases from V and 2 bases from J, with 11 bases between. The CDR3 consists of 13 residues. Germline CDR1 reads WNHNN; CDR2 reads SYGVQD (reference sequence). The CDR3 DNA is TGCGCCAGCAGGGAAAGAGAGGCCTACGAGCAGTACTTC. It is translated as CASREREAYEQYF.

The gene calls are TRBV14 and TRBJ2-1; 8 nucleotides match TRBD2. J gave up 0 bases and V 4 bases, and 5 bases lay outside the gene matches. The CDR3 sequence is 16 residues long. The germline V gene has CDR1 SGHDN and CDR2 FVKESK. The CDR3 coding sequence is TGTGCCAGCAGCCGAGCGGGAGACGGCTCCTACAATGAGCAGTTCTTC. This translates into CASSRAGDGSYNEQFF.

A few counts support this clone. This rearrangement joins TRBV4-3 to TRBJ1-4; TRBD1 is a possible D gene (5 bases). The CDR3 has 16 residues. Germline V gene lookup returns CDR1 LGHNA and CDR2 YSLEER. Trimming pared 0 bases from V and 7 bases from J, leaving 15 bases between. CDR3: CASSQDYPQGGEKLFF. In DNA form, the CDR3 reads TGCGCCAGCAGCCAAGATTACCCCCAGGGTGGTGAAAAACTGTTTTTT.

This clone has only a few counts. The chain uses TRBV5-4 and TRBJ2-3, with D maybe TRBD2 (5 bases). In germline, CDR1 is SGHNT, CDR2 YYREEE (reference sequence). V was clipped by 0 bases and J by 0 bases, with 8 bases between them. This CDR3 comprises 15 residues. CDR3 amino acids: CASSLDRRSTDTQYF. The CDR3, as DNA: TGTGCCAGCAGCTTGGATCGGAGGAGCACAGATACGCAGTATTTT. Full variable domain (rest looked up from reference TRBV5-4 and TRBJ2-3): ETGVTQSPTHLIKTRGQQVTLRCSSQSGHNTVSWYQQALGQGPQFIFQYYREEENGRGNFPPRFSGLQFPNYSSELNVNALELDDSALYLCASSLDRRSTDTQYFGPGTRLTVL.

The chain uses TRBV19 and TRBJ2-1, with D tentatively TRBD2 (5 bases). V was trimmed by 5 bases and J by 9 bases, leaving 17 bases between them. This CDR3 has 14 residues. Looked up from germline, CDR1 is LNHDA and CDR2 is SQIVND (reference sequence). This chain's CDR3 is CASSSLDRAIEQFF. For the CDR3, the DNA is TGTGCCAGTAGTTCACTAGATAGGGCTATTGAGCAGTTCTTC. The full variable domain, rest sourced from reference TRBV19 and TRBJ2-1, is DGGITQSPKYLFRKEGQNVTLSCEQNLNHDAMYWYRQDPGQGLRLIYYSQIVNDFQKGDIAEGYSVSREKKESFPLTVTSAQKNPTAFYLCASSSLDRAIEQFFGPGTRLTVL.

The rearrangement links TRBV7-3 to TRBJ2-2; 11 bases agree with TRBD2. The CDR3 has 19 amino acids. V dropped 5 bases and J dropped 3; count of bases not matched to a gene: 14. CDR1 and CDR2 (germline): SGHTA, FQGTGA. The CDR3 region is CASSPEGLAEPSHTGELFF. The CDR3 coding sequence is TGTGCCAGCAGCCCAGAGGGACTAGCGGAACCTTCACACACCGGGGAGCTGTTTTTT.

V is TRBV11-3 and J is TRBJ2-1, with D maybe TRBD1 (6 bases). V was shortened by 4 bases and J by 7 bases, with 11 bases between the two germline ends. The CDR3 spans 13 residues. Germline loops: CDR1 SGHNT, CDR2 YENEEA. The CDR3: CASSSGASNEQFF. DNA of the CDR3: TGTGCCAGCAGCTCAGGGGCCTCTAATGAGCAGTTCTTC. Full variable domain (rest looked up from reference TRBV11-3 and TRBJ2-1): EAGVVQSPRYKIIEKKQPVAFWCNPISGHNTLYWYLQNLGQGPELLIRYENEEAVDDSQLPKDRFSAERLKGVDSTLKIQPAELGDSAVYLCASSSGASNEQFFGPGTRLTVL.

This clone showed up just a few times. This chain joins TRBV14 and TRBJ1-2; D gene unclear. Germline V gene lookup returns CDR1 SGHDN and CDR2 FVKESK. The V gene lost 1 base and the J gene lost 1 base, with 7 bases spanning the gap. The length of the CDR3 is 14 residues. Here the CDR3 DNA reads TGTGCCAGCAGCCAAGGGAGGGATAACTATGGCTACACCTTC. This translates into CASSQGRDNYGYTF.

The chain uses TRBV6-6 and TRBJ2-4; 7 bases are shared with TRBD2. The CDR3 loop spans 15 amino acids. V lost 5 bases to trimming and J lost 8 bases; unmatched junction nucleotides: 12. Looked up from germline, CDR1 is MNHNY and CDR2 is SVGAGI (reference sequence). In nucleotides, the CDR3 is TGTGCCAGCAGTCCATTCTTAATTCGGGGGGACATTCAGTACTTC. Its translation: CASSPFLIRGDIQYF.

This clone was seen only a few times. The genes are TRBV18 and TRBJ2-1; the match to TRBD2 covers 10 bases. Trimming cost V 3 bases and J 8 bases; bases outside gene matches: 4. The germline gives CDR1 KGHSH, CDR2 LQKENI. CDR3 length: 14 amino acids. The CDR3 region is CASSPSSGRDEQFF. CDR3 DNA sequence: TGTGCCAGCTCACCGTCTAGCGGGAGAGATGAGCAGTTCTTC.

The chain links TRBV7-9 to TRBJ2-7, with D possibly being TRBD2 (7 bases). Germline V gene data show CDR1 as SEHNR and CDR2 as FQNEAQ (reference sequence). The length of the CDR3 is 16 residues. V was shortened by 1 base and J by 6 bases, with 19 bases between the two germline ends. CDR3 sequence (DNA): TGTGCCAGCAGCTTAGGAAAGTTAGGGGGGGGTTGCGAGCAGTACTTC. It yields the protein CASSLGKLGGGCEQYF.

A few counts support this clone. The chain is built from TRBV18 and TRBJ2-3, with TRBD1 matching over 9 bases. The germline CDR1 and CDR2 sequences are KGHSH and LQKENI. The CDR3 totals 16 residues. The J segment lost 1 base and the V segment lost 3 bases, leaving 5 bases of the junction unmatched. The chain's CDR3 is CASSPDDRGGTDTQYF. Written as DNA, the CDR3 is TGTGCCAGCTCACCGGACGACAGGGGGGGCACAGATACGCAGTATTTT.

The V and J genes are TRBV9 and TRBJ1-1, with no clear D. Deletions cut 0 bases from V and 3 bases from J, with 9 bases between. This CDR3 is built from 14 residues. Germline V gene data show CDR1 as SGDLS and CDR2 as YYNGEE. This CDR3 reads CASSVVADYTEAFF. DNA of the CDR3: TGTGCCAGCAGCGTAGTGGCAGATTACACTGAAGCTTTCTTT.

Here the CDR3 reads CASSAGLYEQYF. The CDR3 DNA reads as TGCGCCAGCAGTGCGGGACTATACGAGCAGTACTTC. The chain links TRBV10-2 to TRBJ2-7; TRBD2 aligns across 7 bases. The CDR3 contains 12 residues. With V trimmed by 4 bases and J by 4 bases, 1 base remained unmatched. CDR1 is WSHSY, CDR2 SAAADI, per germline.

This chain joins TRBV27 and TRBJ2-1; tentatively, D is TRBD2 (6 bases). The CDR3 covers 12 residues. V lost 4 bases to trimming and J lost 9 bases, with 10 bases between them. Germline V CDR1 and CDR2: MNHEY, SMNVEV (reference sequence). The CDR3 DNA is TGTGCCAGCAGTTCCTCTAGCGTTGAGCAGTTCTTC. This gives the protein CASSSSSVEQFF.

The chain uses TRBV4-3 and TRBJ2-7, with D possibly being TRBD1 (6 bases). Germline CDR1 LGHNA, CDR2 YSLEER. This CDR3 is built from 12 residues. V lost 1 base and J lost 6, with 7 bases in between. DNA of the CDR3: TGCGCCAGCAGCCAAGGGACAGCCGAGCAGTACTTC. Translating it yields CASSQGTAEQYF.

This rearrangement joins TRBV19 to TRBJ2-1, with D perhaps TRBD2 (6 bases). The CDR3 runs 16 residues. CDR1 and CDR2 (germline): LNHDA, SQIVND (reference sequence). V dropped 1 base and J dropped 1 base, with 11 bases sitting between them. The CDR3 region is CASSIALGGSYNEQFF. CDR3 DNA sequence: TGTGCCAGTAGTATAGCGTTGGGGGGTTCCTACAATGAGCAGTTCTTC.

This chain links TRBV7-9 with TRBJ2-3, with D possibly being TRBD2 (5 bases). The CDR3 runs 17 residues. Germline CDR1 and CDR2: SEHNR and FQNEAQ (reference sequence). Trimming removed 5 bases at V and 2 bases at J, with 20 bases between. Here the CDR3 reads CASSIPPFRRTTDTQYF. CDR3 nucleotide sequence: TGTGCCAGCAGCATTCCCCCGTTCCGGAGGACCACAGATACGCAGTATTTT.

The chain joins TRBV4-3 to TRBJ2-3, with D perhaps matching TRBD1 (6 bases). The germline V gene encodes CDR1 LGHNA and CDR2 YSLEER. V was cut by 4 bases and J by 4 bases, with 9 bases left in between. The CDR3 is 13 amino acids. The CDR3 DNA reads TGCGCCAGCAGCCGACAGGCGGCAGATACGCAGTATTTT. This sequence encodes CASSRQAADTQYF.

V is TRBV4-3 and J is TRBJ2-7; perhaps TRBD2 as D (6 bases). Germline CDR1 and CDR2: LGHNA and YSLEER. Deletions cut 0 bases from V and 3 bases from J, with 15 bases between. There are 16 residues in the CDR3. CDR3 nucleotide sequence: TGCGCCAGCAGCCAAGAAGGTTTAACGGGGGTCTACGAGCAGTACTTC. It yields the protein CASSQEGLTGVYEQYF.

The chain is built from TRBV4-2 and TRBJ1-1; D is perhaps TRBD1 (5 bases). V gave up 1 base and J gave up 0 bases, with 12 bases separating them. This CDR3 has 16 amino acids. Looked up from germline, CDR1 is LGHNA and CDR2 is YNFKEQ. The CDR3 protein is CASSQVPPGLNTEAFF. The CDR3 DNA reads as TGTGCCAGCAGCCAAGTTCCCCCAGGGCTGAACACTGAAGCTTTCTTT.

The J gene is TRBJ2-3, the V gene TRBV12-1; the table gives TRBD2 as D, unverified against the DNA. TRBV12-1 is an annotated pseudogene. The CDR3 totals 15 residues. In DNA, the CDR3 is TGTGCCAGCAGCCCAAGCGGCACATTCACAGATACGCAGTATTTT. It translates to CASSPSGTFTDTQYF.

Remarks on this clone: In the same sample, other DNA sequences code for this CDR3. The chain couples TRBV6-1 to TRBJ1-1; TRBD1 matches 9 bases. The J segment lost 6 bases and the V segment lost 6 bases, leaving 2 bases of the junction unmatched. The CDR3 loop spans 12 amino acids. Germline values: CDR1 MNHNS, CDR2 SASEGT. The CDR3 sequence: CASSRTGAEAFF. In DNA, the CDR3 is TGTGCCAGCAGCCGGACAGGGGCTGAAGCTTTCTTT.

The genes are TRBV5-6 and TRBJ2-3, with no clear D. Germline V gene data show CDR1 as SGHDT and CDR2 as YYEEEE. The CDR3 consists of 15 residues. V shed 4 bases and J shed 1 base, with 13 bases lying between them. As DNA, the CDR3 is TGTGCCAGCAGCGTTTATACAACCCGCACAGATACGCAGTATTTT. Translation: CASSVYTTRTDTQYF.

This chain joins TRBV5-1 and TRBJ2-3, with D uncertain. This CDR3 is 13 amino acids long. Looked up from germline, CDR1 is SGHRS and CDR2 is YFSETQ. Trimming took 5 bases from V and 6 from J, leaving 13 bases between them. The CDR3 loop reads CASSRVIHDTQYF. The CDR3 coding sequence is TGCGCCAGCAGTCGCGTCATCCACGATACGCAGTATTTT.

This clone has a handful of counts. This chain connects TRBV7-2 to TRBJ2-2; TRBD2 aligns across 7 bases. CDR3 size: 17 residues. Germline values: CDR1 SGHTA, CDR2 FQGNSA. V trimming: 4 bases; J trimming: 2 bases; junction bases outside the gene matches: 10. In DNA form, the CDR3 reads TGTGCCAGCAGCTGGGGTCGGCCTAGCGGAAACACCGGGGAGCTGTTTTTT. Its protein product is CASSWGRPSGNTGELFF.

There are a few counts of this clone. The chain recombines TRBV28 with TRBJ2-7, with D possibly TRBD1 on 6 matching bases. With 8 bases removed from V and 3 bases from J, the gap between germline ends came to 11 bases. The CDR3 spans 12 residues. Per germline, CDR1 MDHEN and CDR2 SYDVKM. In DNA form, the CDR3 reads TGTGCCAGCCACAGGGTTCGCTACGAGCAGTACTTC. It is translated as CASHRVRYEQYF.

CDR3 in amino acids: CASGLLTGTGRTDTQYF. The CDR3 DNA reads as TGTGCTAGTGGTTTGTTGACCGGGACAGGACGCACAGATACGCAGTATTTT. J is TRBJ2-3 and V is TRBV12-5; 8 bases line up with TRBD1. Germline V gives CDR1 LGHNT, CDR2 FRNRAP. V trimming: 2 bases; J trimming: 1 base; junction bases outside the gene matches: 8. CDR3 length: 17 residues. The entire variable domain, with the rest obtained from reference TRBV12-5 and TRBJ2-3, is as follows: DARVTQTPRHKVTEMGQEVTMRCQPILGHNTVFWYRQTMMQGLELLAYFRNRAPLDDSGMPKDRFSAEMPDATLATLKIQPSEPRDSAVYFCASGLLTGTGRTDTQYFGPGTRLTVL.

The V call is TRBV10-2, the J call TRBJ2-1; D is possibly TRBD2 (7 bases). The germline V gene encodes CDR1 WSHSY and CDR2 SAAADI. Trimming pared 7 bases from V and 6 bases from J, leaving 16 bases between. CDR3 length equals 14 residues. This CDR3 reads CASIGLRGGNEQFF. The CDR3 DNA sequence: TGCGCCAGCATTGGGCTGAGGGGGGGCAATGAGCAGTTCTTC.

V usage is TRBV30 and J usage is TRBJ2-7, with 8 bases identical to TRBD2. CDR3 length: 16 amino acids. CDR1 is GTSNPN and CDR2 is SVGIG in the germline V gene (reference sequence). With 0 bases clipped from V and 2 bases from J, the junction kept 9 bases outside the gene matches. In DNA, the CDR3 is TGTGCCTGGAGTGTTAAGTGGCGGGAGGTCCCCTACGAGCAGTACTTC. Its protein is CAWSVKWREVPYEQYF.